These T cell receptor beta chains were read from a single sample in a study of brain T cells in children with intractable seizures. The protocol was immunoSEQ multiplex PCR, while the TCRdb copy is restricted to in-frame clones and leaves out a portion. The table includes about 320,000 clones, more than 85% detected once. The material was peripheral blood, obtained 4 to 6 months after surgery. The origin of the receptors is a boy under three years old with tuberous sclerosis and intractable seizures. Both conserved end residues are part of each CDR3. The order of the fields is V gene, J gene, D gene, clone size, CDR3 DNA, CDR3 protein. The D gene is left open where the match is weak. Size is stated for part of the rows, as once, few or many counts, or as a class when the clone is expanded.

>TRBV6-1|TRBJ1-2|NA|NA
TGTGCCAGCAGTGAAGACAGGGAATATGGCTACACCTTC
CASSEDREYGYTF
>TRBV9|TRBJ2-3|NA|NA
TGTGCCAGCAGCGTAGACCGGGGGTGGGATACGCAGTATTTT
CASSVDRGWDTQYF
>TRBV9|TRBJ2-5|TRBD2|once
TGTGCCAGCAACCTAGCGGGGGAGGGGGAGACCCAGTACTTC
CASNLAGEGETQYF
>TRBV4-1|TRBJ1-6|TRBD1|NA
TGCGCCAGCAGCCCCACGACAGGGGGCGAACCCCTCCACTTT
CASSPTTGGEPLHF
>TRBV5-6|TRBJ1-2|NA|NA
TGTGCCAGCAGCTTGGCAACAGAATATGGCTACACCTTC
CASSLATEYGYTF
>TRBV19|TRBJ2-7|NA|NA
TGTGCCAGTAGTATGGGAAGCTTAGTCGAGCAGTACTTC
CASSMGSLVEQYF
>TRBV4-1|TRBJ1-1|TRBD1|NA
TGCGCCAGCAGCCAAGATGGAGGGACAGGGCAGAACACTGAAGCTTTCTTT
CASSQDGGTGQNTEAFF
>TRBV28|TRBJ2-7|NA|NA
TGTGCCAGCAAAAAGGGTTTTTTCTCCTACGAGCAGTACTTC
CASKKGFFSYEQYF
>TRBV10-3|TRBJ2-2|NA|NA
TGTGCCCTCAGGAGCGAAGACACCGGGGAGCTGTTTTTT
CALRSEDTGELFF
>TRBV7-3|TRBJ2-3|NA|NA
TGTGCCAGCAGCACCCTGGACGGAACAGATACGCAGTATTTT
CASSTLDGTDTQYF
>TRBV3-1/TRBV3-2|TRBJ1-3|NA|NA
TGTGCCAGCAGCCAAGCCCCGGGAAACACCATATATTTT
CASSQAPGNTIYF
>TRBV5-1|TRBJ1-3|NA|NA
TGCGCCAGCAGCCCTAGGGAGGGGGACGTAAACACCATATATTTT
CASSPREGDVNTIYF
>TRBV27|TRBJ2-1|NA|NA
TGTGCCAGCAGTTCGAGCGTAAGCTACAATGAGCAGTTCTTC
CASSSSVSYNEQFF
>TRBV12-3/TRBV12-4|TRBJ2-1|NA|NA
TGTGCCAGCAGTCCAAATGGCGATGAGCAGTTCTTC
CASSPNGDEQFF
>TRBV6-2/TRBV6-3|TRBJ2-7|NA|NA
TGTGCCAGCAGTTACTTGGAGGGGGGGCTCTACGAGCAGTACTTC
CASSYLEGGLYEQYF
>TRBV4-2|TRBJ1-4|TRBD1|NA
TGTGCCAGCAGCCTCAAGCGCGACAGGGGGGATGAAAAACTGTTTTTT
CASSLKRDRGDEKLFF
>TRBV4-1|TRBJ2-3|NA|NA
TGCGCCAGCAGCCAAGCCGGGATAAGCACAGATACGCAGTATTTT
CASSQAGISTDTQYF
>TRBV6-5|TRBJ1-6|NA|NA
TGTGCCAGCAGTCCCGAGGGTTCCTATAATTCACCCCTCCACTTT
CASSPEGSYNSPLHF
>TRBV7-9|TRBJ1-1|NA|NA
TGTGCCAGCAGCTTGAGGGGCGAAGCTTTCTTT
CASSLRGEAFF
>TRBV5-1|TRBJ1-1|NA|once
TGCGCCAGCAGCTTGGCCGGGACGGTGAACACTGAAGCTTTCTTT
CASSLAGTVNTEAFF
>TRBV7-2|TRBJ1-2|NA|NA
TGTGCCAGCAGCTTCCTCAGCGACAGGCACTATGGCTACACCTTC
CASSFLSDRHYGYTF
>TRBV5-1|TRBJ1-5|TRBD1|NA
TGCGCCAGCAGCCTAGGGACAGGACCGGGCGGGCCCCAGCATTTT
CASSLGTGPGGPQHF
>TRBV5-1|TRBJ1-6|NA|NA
TGCGCCAGCAGGGACGGTAATTCACCCCTCCACTTT
CASRDGNSPLHF
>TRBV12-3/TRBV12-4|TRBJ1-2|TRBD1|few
TGTGCCAGCAGTTTGGACAGGAACTATGGCTACACCTTC
CASSLDRNYGYTF
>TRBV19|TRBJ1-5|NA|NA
TGTGCCAGTAGTATTTCCTCTCCCAATCAGTCCCAGCATTTT
CASSISSPNQSQHF
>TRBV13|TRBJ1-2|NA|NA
TGTGCCAGCAGCTGGGGGTCAGGGGTTAATGGCTACACCTTC
CASSWGSGVNGYTF
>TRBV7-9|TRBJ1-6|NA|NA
TGTGCCAGCAGCTTAAGATCAGCGAGGGGGGATTCACCCCTCCACTTT
CASSLRSARGDSPLHF
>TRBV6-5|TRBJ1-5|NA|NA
TGTGCCAGCAGTTACCGGGGACCCACGCAAAAGCCCCAGCATTTT
CASSYRGPTQKPQHF
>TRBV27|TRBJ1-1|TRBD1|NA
TGTGCCAGCAGTGTATCAGACAGGGAGACTGAAGCTTTCTTT
CASSVSDRETEAFF
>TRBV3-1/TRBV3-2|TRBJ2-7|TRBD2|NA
TGTGCCAGCAGCCCCCCGGGACTAGCGGGGGGGCTCGAGCAGTACTTC
CASSPPGLAGGLEQYF
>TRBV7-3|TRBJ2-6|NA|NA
TGTGCCAGCAGCGTCTTTGGGTCCCCCCGCTCTGGGGCCAACGTCCTGACTTTC
CASSVFGSPRSGANVLTF
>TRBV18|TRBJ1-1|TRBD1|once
TGTGCCAGCTCACGAGCACGGGGACAGATGAACACTGAAGCTTTCTTT
CASSRARGQMNTEAFF
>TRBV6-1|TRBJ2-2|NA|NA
TGTGCCAGCAGTGCCTGGCAGGGGACCCACACCGGGGAGCTGTTTTTT
CASSAWQGTHTGELFF
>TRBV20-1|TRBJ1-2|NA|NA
TGCAGTGCTAGTCCCCTTTCAAATAAACTTAACTATGGCTACACCTTC
CSASPLSNKLNYGYTF
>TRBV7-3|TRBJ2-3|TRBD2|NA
TGTGCCAGCAGCTCTCAACTAGCGGGGGTGGCAGATACGCAGTATTTT
CASSSQLAGVADTQYF
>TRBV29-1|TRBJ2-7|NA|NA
TGCAGCGTTGAAGGACCCTTGGACCCCTACGAGCAGTACTTC
CSVEGPLDPYEQYF